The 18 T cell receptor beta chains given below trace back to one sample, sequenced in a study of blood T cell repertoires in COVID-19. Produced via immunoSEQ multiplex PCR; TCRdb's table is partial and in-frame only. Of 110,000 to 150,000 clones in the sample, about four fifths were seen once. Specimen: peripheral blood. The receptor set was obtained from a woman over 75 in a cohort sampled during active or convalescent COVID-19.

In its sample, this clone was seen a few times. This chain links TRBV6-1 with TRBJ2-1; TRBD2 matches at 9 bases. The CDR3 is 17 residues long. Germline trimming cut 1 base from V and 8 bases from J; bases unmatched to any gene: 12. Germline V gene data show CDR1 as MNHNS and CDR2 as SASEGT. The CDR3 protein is CASSEVGGGGAGHEQFF. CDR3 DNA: TGTGCCAGCAGTGAAGTGGGTGGCGGGGGGGCCGGTCATGAGCAGTTCTTC.

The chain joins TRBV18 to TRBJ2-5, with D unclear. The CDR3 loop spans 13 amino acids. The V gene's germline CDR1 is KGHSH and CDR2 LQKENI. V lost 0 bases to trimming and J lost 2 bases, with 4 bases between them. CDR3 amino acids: CASSPPAQETQYF. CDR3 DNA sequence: TGTGCCAGCTCACCACCCGCGCAAGAGACCCAGTACTTC.

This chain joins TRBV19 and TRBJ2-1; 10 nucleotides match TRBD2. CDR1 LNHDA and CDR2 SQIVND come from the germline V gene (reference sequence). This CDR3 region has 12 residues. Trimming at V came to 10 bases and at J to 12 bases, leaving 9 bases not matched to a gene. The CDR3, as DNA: TGTGCCACAAGCCCGGGACTAGCGCTGCAGTTCTTC. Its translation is CATSPGLALQFF.

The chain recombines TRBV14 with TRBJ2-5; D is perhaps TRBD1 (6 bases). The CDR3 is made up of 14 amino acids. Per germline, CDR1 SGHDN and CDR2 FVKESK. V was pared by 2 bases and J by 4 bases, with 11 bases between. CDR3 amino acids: CASSQIRGIETQYF. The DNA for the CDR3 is TGTGCCAGCAGCCAAATCAGGGGCATAGAGACCCAGTACTTC. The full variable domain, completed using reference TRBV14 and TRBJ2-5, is EAGVTQFPSHSVIEKGQTVTLRCDPISGHDNLYWYRRVMGKEIKFLLHFVKESKQDESGMPNNRFLAERTGGTYSTLKVQPAELEDSGVYFCASSQIRGIETQYFGPGTRLLVL.

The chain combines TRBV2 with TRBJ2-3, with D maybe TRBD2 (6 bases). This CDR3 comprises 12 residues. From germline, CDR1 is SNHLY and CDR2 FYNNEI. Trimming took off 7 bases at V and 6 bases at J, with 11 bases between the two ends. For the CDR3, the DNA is TGTGCCAGCATTTTACGGGGGGATACGCAGTATTTT. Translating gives CASILRGDTQYF.

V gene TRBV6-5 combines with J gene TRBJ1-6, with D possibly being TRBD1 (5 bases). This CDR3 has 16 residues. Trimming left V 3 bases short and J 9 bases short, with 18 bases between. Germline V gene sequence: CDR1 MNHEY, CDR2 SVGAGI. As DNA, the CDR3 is TGTGCCAGCAGTTATAAGCAGGGTAGAAGAGGTTCACCCCTCCACTTT. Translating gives CASSYKQGRRGSPLHF.

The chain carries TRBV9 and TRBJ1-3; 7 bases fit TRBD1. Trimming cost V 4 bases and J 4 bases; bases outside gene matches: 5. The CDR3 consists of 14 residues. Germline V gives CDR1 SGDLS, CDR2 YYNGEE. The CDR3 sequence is CASSPRTGGNTIYF. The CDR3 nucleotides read TGTGCCAGCAGCCCTAGGACAGGCGGAAACACCATATATTTT. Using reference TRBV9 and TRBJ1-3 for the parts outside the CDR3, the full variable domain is DSGVTQTPKHLITATGQRVTLRCSPRSGDLSVYWYQQSLDQGLQFLIQYYNGEERAKGNILERFSAQQFPDLHSELNLSSLELGDSALYFCASSPRTGGNTIYFGEGSWLTVV.

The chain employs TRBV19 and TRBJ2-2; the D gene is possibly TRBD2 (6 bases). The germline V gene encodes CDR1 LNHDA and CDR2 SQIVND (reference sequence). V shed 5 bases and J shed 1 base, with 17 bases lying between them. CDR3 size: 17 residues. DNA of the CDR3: TGTGCCAGTAGTCGTCGACCGGAGGGGCGGAACACCGGGGAGCTGTTTTTT. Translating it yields CASSRRPEGRNTGELFF.

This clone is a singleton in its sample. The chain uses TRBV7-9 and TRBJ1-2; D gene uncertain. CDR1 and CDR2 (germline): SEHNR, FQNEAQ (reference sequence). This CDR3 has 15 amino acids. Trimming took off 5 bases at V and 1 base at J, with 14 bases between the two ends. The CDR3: CASSLTWTDNYGYTF. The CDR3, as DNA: TGTGCCAGCAGCCTAACATGGACTGATAACTATGGCTACACCTTC.

The CDR3, as DNA: TGTGCCAGCAGTTACTCGCCGGGACAGGGGGCGCTGGGCTACACCTTC. Its translation is CASSYSPGQGALGYTF. This chain joins TRBV6-5 and TRBJ1-2; 12 bases are a match to TRBD1. Germline assignment: CDR1 MNHEY and CDR2 SVGAGI. V lost 0 bases to trimming and J lost 8 bases; unmatched junction nucleotides: 7. The CDR3 has 16 residues.

CDR3 sequence reads: CASSLGTGRDTQYF. As DNA, the CDR3 is TGCGCCAGCAGCTTGGGAACAGGGAGAGATACGCAGTATTTT. The chain is built from TRBV5-1 and TRBJ2-3; the D gene is possibly TRBD1 (6 bases). V dropped 0 bases and J dropped 5 bases, with 10 bases sitting between them. This CDR3 is 14 amino acids long. Germline V gene sequence: CDR1 SGHRS, CDR2 YFSETQ.

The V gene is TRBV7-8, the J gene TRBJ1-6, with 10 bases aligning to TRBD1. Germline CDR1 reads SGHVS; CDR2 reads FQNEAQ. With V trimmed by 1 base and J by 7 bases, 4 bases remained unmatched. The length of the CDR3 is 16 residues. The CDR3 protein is CASSLVTGGRNSPLHF. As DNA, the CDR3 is TGTGCCAGCAGCTTAGTGACAGGGGGCAGGAATTCACCCCTCCACTTT.

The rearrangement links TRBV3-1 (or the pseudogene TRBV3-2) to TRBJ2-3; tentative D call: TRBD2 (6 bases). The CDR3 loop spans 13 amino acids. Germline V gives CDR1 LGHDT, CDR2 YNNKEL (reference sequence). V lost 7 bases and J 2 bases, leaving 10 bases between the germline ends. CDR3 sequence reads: CASTGLFTDTQYF. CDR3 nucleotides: TGTGCCAGCACGGGACTCTTCACAGATACGCAGTATTTT.

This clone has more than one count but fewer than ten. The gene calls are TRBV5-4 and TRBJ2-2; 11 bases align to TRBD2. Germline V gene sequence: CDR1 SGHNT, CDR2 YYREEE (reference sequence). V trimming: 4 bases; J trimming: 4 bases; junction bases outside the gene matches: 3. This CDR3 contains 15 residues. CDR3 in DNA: TGTGCCAGCAGCCTGACTAGCGGGGCCACCGGGGAGCTGTTTTTT. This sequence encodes CASSLTSGATGELFF.

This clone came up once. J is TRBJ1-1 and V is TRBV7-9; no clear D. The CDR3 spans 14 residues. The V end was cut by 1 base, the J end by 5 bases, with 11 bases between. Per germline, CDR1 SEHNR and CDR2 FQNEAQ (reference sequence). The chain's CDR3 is CASSLVLGGTEAFF. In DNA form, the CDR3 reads TGTGCCAGCAGCTTAGTTCTGGGAGGGACTGAAGCTTTCTTT.

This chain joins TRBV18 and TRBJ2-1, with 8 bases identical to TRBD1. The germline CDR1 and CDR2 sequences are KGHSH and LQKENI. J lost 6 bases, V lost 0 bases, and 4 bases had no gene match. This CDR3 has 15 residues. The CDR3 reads CASSPPGTGFNEQFF. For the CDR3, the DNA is TGTGCCAGCTCACCACCCGGGACAGGTTTCAATGAGCAGTTCTTC.

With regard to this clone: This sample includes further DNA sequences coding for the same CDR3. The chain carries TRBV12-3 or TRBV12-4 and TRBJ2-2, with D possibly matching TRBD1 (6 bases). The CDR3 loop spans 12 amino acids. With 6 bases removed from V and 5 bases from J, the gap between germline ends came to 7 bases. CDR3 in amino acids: CASSQGTGELFF. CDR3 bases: TGTGCCAGCAGCCAGGGGACCGGGGAGCTGTTTTTT.

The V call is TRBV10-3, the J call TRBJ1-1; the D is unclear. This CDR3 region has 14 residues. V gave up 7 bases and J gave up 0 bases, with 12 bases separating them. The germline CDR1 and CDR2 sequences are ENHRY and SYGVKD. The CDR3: CAITPDGVNTEAFF. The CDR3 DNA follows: TGTGCCATCACCCCCGACGGAGTGAACACTGAAGCTTTCTTT.